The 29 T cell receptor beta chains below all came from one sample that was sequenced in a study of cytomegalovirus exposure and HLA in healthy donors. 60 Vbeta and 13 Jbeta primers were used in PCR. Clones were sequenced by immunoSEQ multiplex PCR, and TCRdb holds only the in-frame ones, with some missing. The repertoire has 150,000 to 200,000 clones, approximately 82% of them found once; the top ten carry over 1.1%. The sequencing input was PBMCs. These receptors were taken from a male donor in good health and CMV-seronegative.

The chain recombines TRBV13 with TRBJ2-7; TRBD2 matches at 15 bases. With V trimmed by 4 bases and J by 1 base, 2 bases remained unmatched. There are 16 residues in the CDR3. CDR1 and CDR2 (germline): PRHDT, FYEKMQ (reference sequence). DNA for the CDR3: TGTGCCAGCAGCTATGGGACTAGCGGGAGGTCCTACGAGCAGTACTTC. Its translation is CASSYGTSGRSYEQYF.

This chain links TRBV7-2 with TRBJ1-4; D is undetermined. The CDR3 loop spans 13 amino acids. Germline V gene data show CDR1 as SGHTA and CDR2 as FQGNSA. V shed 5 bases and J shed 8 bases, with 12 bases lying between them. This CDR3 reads CASSPPAGEKLFF. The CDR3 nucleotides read TGTGCCAGCAGCCCGCCCGCCGGGGAAAAACTGTTTTTT. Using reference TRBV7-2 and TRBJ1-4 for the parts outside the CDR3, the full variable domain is GAGVSQSPSNKVTEKGKDVELRCDPISGHTALYWYRQSLGQGLEFLIYFQGNSAPDKSGLPSDRFSAERTGGSVSTLTIQRTQQEDSAVYLCASSPPAGEKLFFGSGTQLSVL.

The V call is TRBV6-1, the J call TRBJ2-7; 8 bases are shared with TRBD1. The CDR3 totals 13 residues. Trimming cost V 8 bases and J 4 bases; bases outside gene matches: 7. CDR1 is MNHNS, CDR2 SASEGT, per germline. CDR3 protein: CASARDRNYEQYF. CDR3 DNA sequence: TGTGCCAGCGCCAGGGACAGGAATTACGAGCAGTACTTC.

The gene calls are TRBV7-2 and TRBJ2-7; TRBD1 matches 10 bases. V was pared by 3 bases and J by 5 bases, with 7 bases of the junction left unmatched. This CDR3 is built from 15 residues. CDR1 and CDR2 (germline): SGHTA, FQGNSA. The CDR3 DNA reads TGTGCCAGCAGCTTGTGGACAGGGGGTGGGAACGAGCAGTACTTC. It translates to CASSLWTGGGNEQYF. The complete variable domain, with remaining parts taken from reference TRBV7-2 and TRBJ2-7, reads GAGVSQSPSNKVTEKGKDVELRCDPISGHTALYWYRQSLGQGLEFLIYFQGNSAPDKSGLPSDRFSAERTGGSVSTLTIQRTQQEDSAVYLCASSLWTGGGNEQYFGPGTRLTVT.

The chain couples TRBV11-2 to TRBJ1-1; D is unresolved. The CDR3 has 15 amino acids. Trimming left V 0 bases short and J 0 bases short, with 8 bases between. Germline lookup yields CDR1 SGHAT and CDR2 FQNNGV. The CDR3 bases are TGTGCCAGCAGCTTAGATAGGCGGTTGAACACTGAAGCTTTCTTT. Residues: CASSLDRRLNTEAFF.

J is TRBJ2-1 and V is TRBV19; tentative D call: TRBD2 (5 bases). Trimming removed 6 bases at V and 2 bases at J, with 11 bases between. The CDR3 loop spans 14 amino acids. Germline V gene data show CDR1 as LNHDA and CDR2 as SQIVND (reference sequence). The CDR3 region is CASRGSGTYNEQFF. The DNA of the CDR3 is TGTGCCAGTAGAGGCAGCGGAACCTACAATGAGCAGTTCTTC.

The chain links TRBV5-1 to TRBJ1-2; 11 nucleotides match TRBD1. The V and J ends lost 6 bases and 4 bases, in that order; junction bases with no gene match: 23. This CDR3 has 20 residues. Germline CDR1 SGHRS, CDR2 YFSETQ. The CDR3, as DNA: TGCGCCAGCACCACTTCAGGAAGTTGGACAGGGGGCGGTGGGGCCTATGGCTACACCTTC. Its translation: CASTTSGSWTGGGGAYGYTF.

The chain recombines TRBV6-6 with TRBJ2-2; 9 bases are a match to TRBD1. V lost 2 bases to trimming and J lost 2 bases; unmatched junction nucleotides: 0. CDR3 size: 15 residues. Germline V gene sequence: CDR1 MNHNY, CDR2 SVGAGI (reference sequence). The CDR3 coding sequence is TGTGCCAGCAGTTACACAGGGGGCAACACCGGGGAGCTGTTTTTT. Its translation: CASSYTGGNTGELFF.

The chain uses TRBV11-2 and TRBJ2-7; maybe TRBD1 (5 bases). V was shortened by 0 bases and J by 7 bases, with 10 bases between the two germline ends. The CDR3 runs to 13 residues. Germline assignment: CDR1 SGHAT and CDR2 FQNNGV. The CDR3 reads CASSLDGRAEQYF. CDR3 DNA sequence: TGTGCCAGCAGCTTAGATGGCAGGGCTGAGCAGTACTTC.

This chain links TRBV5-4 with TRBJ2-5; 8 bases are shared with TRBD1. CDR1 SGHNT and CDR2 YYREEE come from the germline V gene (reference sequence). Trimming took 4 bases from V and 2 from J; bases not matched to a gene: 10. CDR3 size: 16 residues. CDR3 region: CASSPPGGRTQETQYF. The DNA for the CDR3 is TGTGCCAGCAGCCCCCCAGGGGGCAGGACACAAGAGACCCAGTACTTC.

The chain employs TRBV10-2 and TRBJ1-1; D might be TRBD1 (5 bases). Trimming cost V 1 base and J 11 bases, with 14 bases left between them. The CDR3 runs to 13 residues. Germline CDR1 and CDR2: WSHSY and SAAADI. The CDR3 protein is CASSEWGRAGAFF. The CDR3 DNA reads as TGCGCCAGCAGTGAGTGGGGCAGGGCCGGCGCTTTCTTT.

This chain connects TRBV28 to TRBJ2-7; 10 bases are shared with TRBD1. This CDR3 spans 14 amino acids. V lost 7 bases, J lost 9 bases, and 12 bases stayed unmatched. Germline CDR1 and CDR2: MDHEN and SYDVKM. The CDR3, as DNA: TGTGCCAGCAACGACAGGGGGCGGTCCAGCGGGCAGTACTTC. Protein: CASNDRGRSSGQYF.

The CDR3 DNA sequence: TGTGCCAGCAGTTCCCCCCCCCGGGACAAATGGTCGACCCAGTACTTC. The encoded protein is CASSSPPRDKWSTQYF. The chain employs TRBV27 and TRBJ2-5, with TRBD1 as a possible D gene (6 bases). CDR1 and CDR2 (germline): MNHEY, SMNVEV (reference sequence). This CDR3 is 16 amino acids long. Trimming left V 4 bases short and J 7 bases short, with 22 bases between.

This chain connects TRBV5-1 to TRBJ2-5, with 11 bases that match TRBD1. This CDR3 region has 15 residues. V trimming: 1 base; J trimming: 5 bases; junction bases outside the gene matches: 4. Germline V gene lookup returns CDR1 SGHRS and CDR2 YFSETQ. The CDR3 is CASSLRTGGEETQYF. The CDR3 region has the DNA TGCGCCAGCAGCTTGCGGACAGGGGGCGAGGAGACCCAGTACTTC.

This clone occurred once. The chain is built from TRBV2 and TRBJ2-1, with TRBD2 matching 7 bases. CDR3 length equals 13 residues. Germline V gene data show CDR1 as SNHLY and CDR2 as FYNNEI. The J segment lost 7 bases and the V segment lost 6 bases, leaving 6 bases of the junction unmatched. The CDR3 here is CASRSLAANEQFF. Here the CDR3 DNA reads TGTGCCAGCAGGTCTCTAGCGGCTAATGAGCAGTTCTTC.

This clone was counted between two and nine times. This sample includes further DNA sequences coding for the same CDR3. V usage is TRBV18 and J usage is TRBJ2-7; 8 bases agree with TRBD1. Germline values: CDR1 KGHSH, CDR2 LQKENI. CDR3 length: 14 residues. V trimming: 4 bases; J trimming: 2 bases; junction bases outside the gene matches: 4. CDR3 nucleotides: TGTGCCAGCTCACTTGACAGGGGAACCTACGAGCAGTACTTC. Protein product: CASSLDRGTYEQYF. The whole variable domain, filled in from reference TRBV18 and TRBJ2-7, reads NAGVMQNPRHLVRRRGQEARLRCSPMKGHSHVYWYRQLPEEGLKFMVYLQKENIIDESGMPKERFSAEFPKEGPSILRIQQVVRGDSAAYFCASSLDRGTYEQYFGPGTRLTVT.

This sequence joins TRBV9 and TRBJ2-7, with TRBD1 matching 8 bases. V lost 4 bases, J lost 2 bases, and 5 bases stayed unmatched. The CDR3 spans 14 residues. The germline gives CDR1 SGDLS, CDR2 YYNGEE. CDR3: CASSPRQGPYEQYF. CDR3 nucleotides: TGTGCCAGCAGCCCACGACAGGGGCCCTACGAGCAGTACTTC.

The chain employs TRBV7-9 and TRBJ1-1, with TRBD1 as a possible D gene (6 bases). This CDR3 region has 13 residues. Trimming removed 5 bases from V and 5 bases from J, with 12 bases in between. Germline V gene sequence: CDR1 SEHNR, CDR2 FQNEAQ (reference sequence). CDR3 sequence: CASSITGRTEAFF. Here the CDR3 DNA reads TGTGCCAGCAGCATCACAGGGCGGACTGAAGCTTTCTTT.

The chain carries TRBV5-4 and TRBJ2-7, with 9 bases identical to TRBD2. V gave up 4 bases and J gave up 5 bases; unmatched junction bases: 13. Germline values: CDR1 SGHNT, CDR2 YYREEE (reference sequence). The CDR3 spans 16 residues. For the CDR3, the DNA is TGTGCCAGCAGCCTGAAGGGGGGACTAGCCGTCGACGAGCAGTACTTC. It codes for CASSLKGGLAVDEQYF.

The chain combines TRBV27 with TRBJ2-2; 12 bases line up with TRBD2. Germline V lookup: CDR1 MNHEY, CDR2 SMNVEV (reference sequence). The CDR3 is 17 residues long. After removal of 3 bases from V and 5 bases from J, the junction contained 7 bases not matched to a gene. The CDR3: CASSFGLAGGPTGELFF. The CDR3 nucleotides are TGTGCCAGCAGTTTCGGGCTAGCGGGAGGGCCGACCGGGGAGCTGTTTTTT.

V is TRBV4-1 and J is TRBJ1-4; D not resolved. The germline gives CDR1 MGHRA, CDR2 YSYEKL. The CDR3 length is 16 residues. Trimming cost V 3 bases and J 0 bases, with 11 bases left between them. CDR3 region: CASSQDSHSTNEKLFF. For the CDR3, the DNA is TGCGCCAGCAGCCAGGACTCTCACTCAACTAATGAAAAACTGTTTTTT.

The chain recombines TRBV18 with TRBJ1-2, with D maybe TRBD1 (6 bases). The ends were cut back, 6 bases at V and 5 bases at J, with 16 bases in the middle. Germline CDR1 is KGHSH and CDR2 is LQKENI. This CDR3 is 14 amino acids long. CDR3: CASSPNGGRYGYTF. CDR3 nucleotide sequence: TGTGCCAGCTCTCCCAACGGGGGGCGGTATGGCTACACCTTC. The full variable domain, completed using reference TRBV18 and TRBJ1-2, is NAGVMQNPRHLVRRRGQEARLRCSPMKGHSHVYWYRQLPEEGLKFMVYLQKENIIDESGMPKERFSAEFPKEGPSILRIQQVVRGDSAAYFCASSPNGGRYGYTFGSGTRLTVV.

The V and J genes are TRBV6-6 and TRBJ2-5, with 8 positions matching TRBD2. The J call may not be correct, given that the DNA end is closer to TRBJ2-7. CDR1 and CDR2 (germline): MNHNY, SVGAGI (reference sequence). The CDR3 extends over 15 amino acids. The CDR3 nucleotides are TGTGCCAGCAGTAAATTAGCGGGAAACTCCTACGAGCAGTACTTC. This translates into CASSKLAGNSYEQYF.

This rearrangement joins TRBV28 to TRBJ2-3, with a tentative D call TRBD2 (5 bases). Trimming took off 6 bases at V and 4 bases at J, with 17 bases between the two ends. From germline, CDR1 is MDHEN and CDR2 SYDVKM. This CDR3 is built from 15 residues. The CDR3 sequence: CASSPVEGAPDTQYF. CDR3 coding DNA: TGTGCCAGCAGCCCGGTTGAGGGAGCCCCAGATACGCAGTATTTT.

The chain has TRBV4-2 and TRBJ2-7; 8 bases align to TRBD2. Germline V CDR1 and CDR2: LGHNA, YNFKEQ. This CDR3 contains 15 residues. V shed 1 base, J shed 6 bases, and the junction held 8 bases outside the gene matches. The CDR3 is CASSQVELAEPEQYF. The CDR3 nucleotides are TGTGCCAGCAGCCAAGTAGAACTAGCGGAGCCCGAGCAGTACTTC.

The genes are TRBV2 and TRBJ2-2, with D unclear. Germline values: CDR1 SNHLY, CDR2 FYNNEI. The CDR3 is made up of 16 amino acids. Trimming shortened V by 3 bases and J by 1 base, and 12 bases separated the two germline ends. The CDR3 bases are TGTGCCAGCAGTGAGCGAGCCGTGCTGAACACCGGGGAGCTGTTTTTT. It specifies CASSERAVLNTGELFF.

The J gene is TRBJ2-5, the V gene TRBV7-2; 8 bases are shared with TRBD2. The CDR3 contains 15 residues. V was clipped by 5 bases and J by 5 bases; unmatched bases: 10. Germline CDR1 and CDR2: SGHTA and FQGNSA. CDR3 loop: CASSRGRGGYETQYF. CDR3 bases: TGTGCCAGCAGCCGTGGTCGGGGGGGATACGAGACCCAGTACTTC.

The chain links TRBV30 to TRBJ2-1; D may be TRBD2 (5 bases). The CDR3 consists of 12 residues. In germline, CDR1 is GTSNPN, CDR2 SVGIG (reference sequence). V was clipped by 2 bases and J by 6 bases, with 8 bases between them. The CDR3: CAWSPGGNEQFF. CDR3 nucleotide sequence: TGTGCCTGGAGTCCAGGAGGCAATGAGCAGTTCTTC.

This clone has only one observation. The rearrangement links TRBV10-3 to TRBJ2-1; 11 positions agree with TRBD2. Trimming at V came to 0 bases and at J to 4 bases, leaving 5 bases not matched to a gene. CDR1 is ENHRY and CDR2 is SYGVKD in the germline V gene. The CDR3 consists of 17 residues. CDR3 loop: CAISESATSGAYNEQFF. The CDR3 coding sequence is TGTGCCATCAGTGAGTCCGCGACTAGCGGGGCTTACAATGAGCAGTTCTTC.